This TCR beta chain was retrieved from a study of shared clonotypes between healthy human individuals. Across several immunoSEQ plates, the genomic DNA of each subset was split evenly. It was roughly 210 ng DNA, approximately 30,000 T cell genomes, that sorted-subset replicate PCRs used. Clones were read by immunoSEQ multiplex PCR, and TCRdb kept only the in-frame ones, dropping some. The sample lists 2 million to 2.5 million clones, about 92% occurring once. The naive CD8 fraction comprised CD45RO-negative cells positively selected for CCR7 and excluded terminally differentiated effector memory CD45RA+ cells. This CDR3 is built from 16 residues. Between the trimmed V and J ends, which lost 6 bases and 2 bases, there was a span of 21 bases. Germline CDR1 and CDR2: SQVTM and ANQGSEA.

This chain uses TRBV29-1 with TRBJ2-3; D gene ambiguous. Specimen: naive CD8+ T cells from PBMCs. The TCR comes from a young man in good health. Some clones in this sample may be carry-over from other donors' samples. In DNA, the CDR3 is TGCAGCGTGGTTTGGGTAAGGGTTCTCAACACAGATACGCAGTATTTT. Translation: CSVVWVRVLNTDTQYF.